This T cell receptor (beta chain) is drawn from a study of technical replicates of blood from a handful of donors. The CDR3 covers 17 residues. V lost 0 bases and J lost 2, with 14 bases in between. The V gene's germline CDR1 is PRHDT and CDR2 FYEKMQ (reference sequence). The repertoire was sequenced with immunoSEQ multiplex PCR; TCRdb's copy has only in-frame clones and lacks some. The sample carries more than 65,000 clones, around 94% recorded once. Sequences were obtained from T cells isolated from PBMCs. The TCR was taken from a human donor in good health. This chain uses TRBV13 with TRBJ2-1; perhaps TRBD2 as D (5 bases). CDR3 sequence (DNA): TGTGCCAGCAGCTTAGGCCCGGGAAGCTACACCTACAATGAGCAGTTCTTC. It yields the protein CASSLGPGSYTYNEQFF.